Shown below are 25 T cell receptor beta chains from a single sample sequenced in a study of blood T cell repertoires in COVID-19. Sequenced by immunoSEQ multiplex PCR; TCRdb stores in-frame clones only, minus some. The sample consists of just under 20,000 clones, more than 85% of them appearing once. Sequencing input: peripheral blood. The receptors come from a woman aged 45 to 65 with active COVID-19.

V gene TRBV27 combines with J gene TRBJ2-1; tentative D call: TRBD2 (6 bases). V was cut by 5 bases and J by 15 bases, with 14 bases left in between. Germline-derived CDR1 and CDR2 are MNHEY and SMNVEV (reference sequence). The CDR3 extends over 11 amino acids. The CDR3 coding sequence is TGTGCCAGCAGTCATAGACTAGACTGGTTCTTC. Its translation: CASSHRLDWFF.

The rearrangement uses TRBV5-4 and TRBJ1-2, with 7 bases aligning to TRBD1. Trimming cost V 4 bases and J 8 bases; bases outside gene matches: 14. There are 15 residues in the CDR3. CDR1 is SGHNT and CDR2 is YYREEE in the germline V gene (reference sequence). CDR3 sequence reads: CASSLTGRRSGGYTF. The CDR3 nucleotides read TGTGCCAGCAGCCTGACAGGGAGAAGGTCGGGCGGCTACACCTTC. The entire variable domain, with the rest obtained from reference TRBV5-4 and TRBJ1-2, is as follows: ETGVTQSPTHLIKTRGQQVTLRCSSQSGHNTVSWYQQALGQGPQFIFQYYREEENGRGNFPPRFSGLQFPNYSSELNVNALELDDSALYLCASSLTGRRSGGYTFGSGTRLTVV.

The chain couples TRBV5-1 to TRBJ1-5, with a weak D call TRBD1 (6 bases). Between the trimmed V and J ends, which lost 4 bases and 0 bases, there was a span of 11 bases. Germline V gene data show CDR1 as SGHRS and CDR2 as YFSETQ. This CDR3 has 15 amino acids. Here the CDR3 DNA reads TGCGCCAGCAGCCCGGACAGCTATAGCAATCAGCCCCAGCATTTT. Translated, it gives CASSPDSYSNQPQHF.

This chain connects TRBV7-9 to TRBJ1-5, with a tentative D call TRBD1 (6 bases). The germline V and J ends were trimmed by 7 bases and 4 bases, with 11 bases remaining between them. The CDR3 length is 13 residues. Germline V gene lookup returns CDR1 SEHNR and CDR2 FQNEAQ (reference sequence). CDR3 DNA sequence: TGTGCCAGCACCCTCGACAGGAATCAGCCCCAGCATTTT. Translation gives CASTLDRNQPQHF. Combining the CDR3 with reference TRBV7-9 and TRBJ1-5 gives the whole variable domain DTGVSQNPRHKITKRGQNVTFRCDPISEHNRLYWYRQTLGQGPEFLTYFQNEAQLEKSRLLSDRFSAERPKGSFSTLEIQRTEQGDSAMYLCASTLDRNQPQHFGDGTRLSIL.

V and J are TRBV12-3 or TRBV12-4 and TRBJ2-3; D is perhaps TRBD2 (6 bases). Trimming took 3 bases from V and 6 from J, leaving 10 bases between them. This CDR3 has 13 amino acids. CDR3: CASSLIRGDTQYF. CDR3 bases: TGTGCCAGCAGTTTGATCCGGGGGGATACGCAGTATTTT.

Only one count was recorded for this clone. The chain joins TRBV5-1 to TRBJ2-1; 10 bases map to TRBD2. The CDR3 sequence is 16 residues long. V was clipped by 5 bases and J by 5 bases; unmatched bases: 10. Per germline, CDR1 SGHRS and CDR2 YFSETQ. CDR3 loop: CASSFSGTSVNNEQFF. The CDR3 DNA reads as TGCGCCAGCAGTTTTAGCGGGACTAGCGTGAACAATGAGCAGTTCTTC.

This chain uses TRBV7-2 with TRBJ2-5; D gene ambiguous. V lost 2 bases and J 4 bases, leaving 5 bases between the germline ends. CDR3 length equals 12 residues. Germline values: CDR1 SGHTA, CDR2 FQGNSA. CDR3 nucleotides: TGTGCCAGCAGCTTAACTCTAGAGACCCAGTACTTC. The encoded protein is CASSLTLETQYF.

This chain connects TRBV2 to TRBJ2-4; D unclear. Deletions cut 3 bases from V and 1 base from J, with 10 bases between. CDR3 length: 15 residues. CDR1 is SNHLY and CDR2 is FYNNEI in the germline V gene. DNA of the CDR3: TGTGCCAGCAGTGAGGCTGCCGGGGCCAAAAACATTCAGTACTTC. Translated, it gives CASSEAAGAKNIQYF.

The chain has TRBV2 and TRBJ2-4; a possible D gene is TRBD2 (5 bases). The germline V gene has CDR1 SNHLY and CDR2 FYNNEI. With 7 bases removed from V and 5 bases from J, the gap between germline ends came to 15 bases. This CDR3 region has 14 residues. The CDR3 DNA reads TGTGCCAGCAAGACCCACCGGGAAGAAAACATTCAGTACTTC. Its protein is CASKTHREENIQYF.

The chain joins TRBV27 to TRBJ1-1; 7 bases are a match to TRBD1. The V gene end was trimmed by 6 bases and the J gene end by 5 bases; junction bases not matched to a gene: 15. Germline loops: CDR1 MNHEY, CDR2 SMNVEV (reference sequence). The length of the CDR3 is 16 residues. The CDR3, as DNA: TGTGCCAGCAGCCCATGGGTACAGGGGTTAGGGACTGAAGCTTTCTTT. It encodes CASSPWVQGLGTEAFF.

V is TRBV9 and J is TRBJ2-7, with 10 bases fitting TRBD2. Germline CDR1 is SGDLS and CDR2 is YYNGEE. After removal of 3 bases from V and 8 bases from J, the junction contained 8 bases not matched to a gene. CDR3 length equals 14 residues. The CDR3: CASSDSSSGSKQYF. In DNA form, the CDR3 reads TGTGCCAGCAGCGATTCTTCTAGCGGGAGCAAGCAGTACTTC.

The chain recombines TRBV28 with TRBJ2-5; 14 bases match TRBD2. The CDR3 runs 18 residues. Germline V gives CDR1 MDHEN, CDR2 SYDVKM. J was trimmed by 1 base and V by 7 bases; bases with no gene match: 11. CDR3 residues: CASISSGLAGVFQETQYF. CDR3 sequence (DNA): TGTGCCAGCATTAGTTCGGGACTAGCGGGAGTATTCCAAGAGACCCAGTACTTC.

This chain connects TRBV6-5 to TRBJ2-3; the match to TRBD2 covers 10 bases. Trimming took 6 bases from V and 3 from J; bases not matched to a gene: 6. The length of the CDR3 is 15 residues. Germline assignment: CDR1 MNHEY and CDR2 SVGAGI. Here the CDR3 reads CASSNSGRGTDTQYF. Here the CDR3 DNA reads TGTGCCAGCAGCAACAGCGGGAGGGGGACAGATACGCAGTATTTT.

This chain joins TRBV19 and TRBJ2-6; 7 positions agree with TRBD1. With V trimmed by 6 bases and J by 4 bases, 6 bases remained unmatched. The CDR3 contains 15 residues. Germline V CDR1 and CDR2: LNHDA, SQIVND (reference sequence). The CDR3 sequence is CASRRQGSGANVLTF. In nucleotides, the CDR3 is TGTGCCAGTAGAAGACAGGGTTCCGGGGCCAACGTCCTGACTTTC.

The V and J genes are TRBV6-5 and TRBJ1-3; unclear D gene. V lost 6 bases and J 0 bases, leaving 12 bases between the germline ends. Germline CDR1 and CDR2: MNHEY and SVGAGI. The CDR3 is made up of 15 amino acids. The CDR3 is CASSRRDNSGNTIYF. The CDR3 DNA follows: TGTGCCAGCAGCCGACGGGATAACTCTGGAAACACCATATATTTT.

J is TRBJ2-2 and V is TRBV2, with 8 bases matching TRBD2. This CDR3 spans 17 amino acids. V was clipped by 4 bases and J by 4 bases; unmatched bases: 11. Germline V CDR1 and CDR2: SNHLY, FYNNEI. Here the CDR3 reads CASSGPLAGERTGELFF. In DNA, the CDR3 is TGTGCCAGCAGTGGACCCCTAGCGGGCGAGCGCACCGGGGAGCTGTTTTTT.

The chain recombines TRBV19 with TRBJ1-5; TRBD1 agrees at 7 bases. Germline values: CDR1 LNHDA, CDR2 SQIVND (reference sequence). CDR3 length: 15 amino acids. Trimming took 5 bases from V and 2 from J; bases not matched to a gene: 6. The CDR3 bases are TGTGCCAGTAGTGGCAGGGGGGAAGGCAATCAGCCCCAGCATTTT. This sequence encodes CASSGRGEGNQPQHF.

This clone appeared once. The rearrangement uses TRBV3-1 (or the pseudogene TRBV3-2) and TRBJ1-2; TRBD1 might be the D (6 bases). CDR1 is LGHDT, CDR2 YNNKEL, per germline (reference sequence). This CDR3 spans 17 amino acids. The germline V and J ends were trimmed by 2 bases and 4 bases, with 20 bases remaining between them. The DNA of the CDR3 is TGTGCCAGCAGCCAAAGGGGGGCAGGCGGGGGCGGCTATGGCTACACCTTC. Translated: CASSQRGAGGGGYGYTF.

The chain joins TRBV3-1 (or the pseudogene TRBV3-2) to TRBJ2-7; the match to TRBD2 covers 9 bases. The CDR3 sequence is 18 residues long. V lost 0 bases and J lost 4; bases outside the gene matches: 13. Germline CDR1 LGHDT, CDR2 YNNKEL (reference sequence). The CDR3, as DNA: TGTGCCAGCAGCCAAGATCGCAGCGGGAGGACCTCACTTTACGAGCAGTACTTC. It encodes CASSQDRSGRTSLYEQYF.

The chain is built from TRBV7-3 and TRBJ2-2, with 8 bases fitting TRBD1. V shed 4 bases and J 4 bases; nucleotides not matched to a gene: 2. The CDR3 extends over 14 amino acids. The V gene's germline CDR1 is SGHTA and CDR2 FQGTGA. CDR3 nucleotide sequence: TGTGCCAGCAGCTCTACAGGGGGCACCGGGGAGCTGTTTTTT. Translation gives CASSSTGGTGELFF.

This chain uses TRBV18 with TRBJ2-2; 14 bases are shared with TRBD2. The length of the CDR3 is 17 residues. Germline CDR1 is KGHSH and CDR2 is LQKENI. The V gene end was trimmed by 3 bases and the J gene end by 7 bases; junction bases not matched to a gene: 7. The CDR3 reads CASSPGLAGVGGGELFF. CDR3 nucleotide sequence: TGTGCCAGCTCACCGGGACTAGCGGGAGTTGGTGGCGGGGAGCTGTTTTTT.

The V call is TRBV28, the J call TRBJ2-2; TRBD1 aligns across 7 bases. Germline V gene lookup returns CDR1 MDHEN and CDR2 SYDVKM. After removal of 5 bases from V and 1 base from J, the junction contained 13 bases not matched to a gene. CDR3 length: 18 residues. For the CDR3, the DNA is TGTGCCAGCAGTCCCTGGGACAGCAAAGAAGAGAACACCGGGGAGCTGTTTTTT. Amino acids: CASSPWDSKEENTGELFF.

V usage is TRBV7-2 and J usage is TRBJ2-1, with a possible D match to TRBD2 (6 bases). Germline-derived CDR1 and CDR2 are SGHTA and FQGNSA. V lost 4 bases, J lost 5 bases, and 15 bases lay in between. The CDR3 runs to 15 residues. CDR3 in DNA: TGTGCCAGCAGCTCACCAAGGGACTCTCACAATGAGCAGTTCTTC. Translation: CASSSPRDSHNEQFF.

The chain has TRBV5-5 and TRBJ2-5; D is unclear. V gave up 5 bases and J gave up 5 bases, with 10 bases separating them. Germline V gives CDR1 SGHKS, CDR2 YYEKEE (reference sequence). The CDR3 runs to 12 residues. DNA of the CDR3: TGTGCCAGCAGTGGCCCCTGGGAGACCCAGTACTTC. It specifies CASSGPWETQYF.

Here the CDR3 reads CASSATGGSLVYEQFF. DNA of the CDR3: TGTGCCAGTAGTGCTACAGGGGGCTCCCTTGTTTATGAGCAGTTCTTC. The V call is TRBV19, the J call TRBJ2-1, with 9 bases identical to TRBD1. The CDR3 runs 16 residues. Unmatched junction bases numbered 13, after V lost 5 bases and J lost 8 bases. Germline V gives CDR1 LNHDA, CDR2 SQIVND (reference sequence).